What follows are 6 T cell receptor beta chains derived from one specimen sequenced in a study of molecular identifiers for immune sequencing clone quantification. A single record per CDR3 protein comes from TCRdb applying MiXCR to the PCR reads. Of approximately 97,000 distinct CDR3 sequences in the sample, around 37% were seen once. Sequenced material: naive CD8+ T cells from blood, with Jurkat cell RNA spiked in. This sample's subset: FACS-sorted CD8+CD4-CCR7+CD45RA+ naive T cells. These receptor sequences come from a human donor in good health. Some libraries in this study had Jurkat cell RNA spiked in.

The count of this clonotype is one. The gene calls are TRBV4-3 and TRBJ2-1; a possible D gene is TRBD2 (6 bases). This CDR3 is built from 13 residues. The germline V gene encodes CDR1 LGHNA and CDR2 YSLEER. V was trimmed by 4 bases and J by 7 bases, leaving 11 bases between them. In DNA form, the CDR3 reads TGCGCCAGCAGCCGAGGAGGGAGGAATGAGCAGTTCTTC. Translating it yields CASSRGGRNEQFF.

For this clonotype: A junction end diverges from the germline sequence, so it may reflect a read error. The chain joins TRBV20-1 to TRBJ2-3; D is tentatively TRBD1 or TRBD2 (5 bases each). The germline V gene has CDR1 DFQATT and CDR2 SNEGSKA (reference sequence). This CDR3 region has 15 residues. Here the CDR3 reads CSAREGVYSPDSQYF. CDR3 coding DNA: TGCAGTGCTAGAGAGGGGGTATACAGCCCAGATTCGCAGTATTTT.

The rearrangement uses TRBV6-6 and TRBJ1-5, with D uncertain. Germline CDR1 and CDR2: MNHNY and SVGAGI (reference sequence). This CDR3 has 18 residues. V lost 5 bases and J lost 10, with 30 bases in between. The CDR3 coding sequence is TGTGCCAGCAGTATACCCACCGCCAGAACAGTAGATAGATTCCCCCAGCATTTT. Encoded protein: CASSIPTARTVDRFPQHF.

In regard to this clonotype: The likely explanation is a read error, given a far larger clone one base away. The CDR3 does not close with the conserved phenylalanine or tryptophan, likely indicating a read error. The chain couples TRBV7-2 to TRBJ2-7; a weak D match, TRBD2 (5 bases). CDR1 and CDR2 from the germline V gene are SGHTA and FQGNSA. The CDR3 consists of 13 residues. V was pared by 3 bases and J by 1 base, with 7 bases between. CDR3 in amino acids: CASSFGGSYEQYL. The CDR3 DNA is TGTGCCAGCAGCTTTGGCGGGTCCTACGAGCAGTACCTC.

J is TRBJ1-3 and V is TRBV6-6, with D unclear. CDR1 MNHNY and CDR2 SVGAGI come from the germline V gene (reference sequence). V was clipped by 7 bases and J by 0 bases, with 19 bases between them. The CDR3 contains 17 residues. For the CDR3, the DNA is TGTGCCAGCACCCCAAGGAGTTCCGGTGCCTCTGGAAACACCATATATTTT. It encodes CASTPRSSGASGNTIYF.

This clonotype was recorded a few times. V gene TRBV6-2 or TRBV6-3 combines with J gene TRBJ2-6; possibly TRBD1 for D (6 bases). This CDR3 is 18 amino acids long. The germline CDR1 and CDR2 sequences are MNHEY and SVGEGT. V lost 7 bases, J lost 0 bases, and 19 bases lay in between. The CDR3 protein is CASTIQQGRNSGANVLTF. Here the CDR3 DNA reads TGTGCCAGCACCATCCAACAGGGCAGGAACTCTGGGGCCAACGTCCTGACTTTC.